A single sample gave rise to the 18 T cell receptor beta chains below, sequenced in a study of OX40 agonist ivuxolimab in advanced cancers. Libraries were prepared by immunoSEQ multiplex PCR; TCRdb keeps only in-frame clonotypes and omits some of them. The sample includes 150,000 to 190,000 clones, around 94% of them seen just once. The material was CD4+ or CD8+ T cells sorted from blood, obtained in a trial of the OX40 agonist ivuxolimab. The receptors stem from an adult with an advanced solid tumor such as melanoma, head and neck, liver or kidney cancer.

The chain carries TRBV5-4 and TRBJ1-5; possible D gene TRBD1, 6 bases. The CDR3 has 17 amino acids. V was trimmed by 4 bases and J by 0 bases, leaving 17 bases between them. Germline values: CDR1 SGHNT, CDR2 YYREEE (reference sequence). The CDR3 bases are TGTGCCAGCAGCCCGACCCCAGGGGCGCATAGCAATCAGCCCCAGCATTTT. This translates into CASSPTPGAHSNQPQHF.

In nucleotides, the CDR3 is TGTGCCAGCAGCCCGGGAGGGTCCCATGGCTACACCTTC. Protein product: CASSPGGSHGYTF. This rearrangement joins TRBV7-6 to TRBJ1-2; D is undetermined. Deletions cut 5 bases from V and 6 bases from J, with 13 bases between. Germline values: CDR1 SGHVS, CDR2 FNYEAQ. The CDR3 has 13 residues.

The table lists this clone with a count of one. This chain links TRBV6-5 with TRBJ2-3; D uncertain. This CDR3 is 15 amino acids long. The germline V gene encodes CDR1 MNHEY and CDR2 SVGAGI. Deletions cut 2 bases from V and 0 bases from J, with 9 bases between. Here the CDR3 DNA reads TGTGCCAGCAGTTACCTCCGGAGTAGCACAGATACGCAGTATTTT. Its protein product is CASSYLRSSTDTQYF.

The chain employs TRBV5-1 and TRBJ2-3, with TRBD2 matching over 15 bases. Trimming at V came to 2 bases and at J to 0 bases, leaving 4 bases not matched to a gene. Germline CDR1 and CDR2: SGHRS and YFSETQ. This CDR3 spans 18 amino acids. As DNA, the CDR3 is TGCGCCAGCAGCTTCGGGACTAGCGGGGGGCGGAGCACAGATACGCAGTATTTT. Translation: CASSFGTSGGRSTDTQYF.

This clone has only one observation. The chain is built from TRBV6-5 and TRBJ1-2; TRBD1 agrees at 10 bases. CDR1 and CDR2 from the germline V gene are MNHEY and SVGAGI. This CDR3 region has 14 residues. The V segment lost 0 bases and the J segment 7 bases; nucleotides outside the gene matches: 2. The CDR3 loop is CASSYSTGGFGYTF. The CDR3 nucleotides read TGTGCCAGCAGTTACTCGACAGGGGGCTTTGGCTACACCTTC.

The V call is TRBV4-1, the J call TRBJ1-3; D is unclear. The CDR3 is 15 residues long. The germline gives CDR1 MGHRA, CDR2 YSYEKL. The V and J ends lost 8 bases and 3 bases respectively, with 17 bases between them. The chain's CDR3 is CASRSDAGVGNTIYF. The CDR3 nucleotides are TGCGCCAGCCGCTCAGACGCCGGGGTTGGAAACACCATATATTTT.

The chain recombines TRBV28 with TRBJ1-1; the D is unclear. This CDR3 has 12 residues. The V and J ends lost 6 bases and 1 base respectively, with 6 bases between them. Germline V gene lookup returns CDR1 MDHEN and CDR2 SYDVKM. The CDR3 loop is CASRSPNTEAFF. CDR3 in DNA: TGTGCCAGCAGGTCGCCGAACACTGAAGCTTTCTTT.

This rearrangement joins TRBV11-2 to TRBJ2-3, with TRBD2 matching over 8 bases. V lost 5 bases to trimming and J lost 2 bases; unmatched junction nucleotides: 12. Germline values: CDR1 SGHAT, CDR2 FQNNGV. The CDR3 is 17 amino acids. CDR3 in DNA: TGTGCCAGCAGCCCCCGGGGGGGGCCCCCGGACACAGATACGCAGTATTTT. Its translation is CASSPRGGPPDTDTQYF.

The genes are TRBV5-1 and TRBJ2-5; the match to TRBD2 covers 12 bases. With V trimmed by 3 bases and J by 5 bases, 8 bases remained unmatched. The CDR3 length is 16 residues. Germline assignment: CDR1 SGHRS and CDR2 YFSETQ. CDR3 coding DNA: TGCGCCAGCAGCTCCCCGGTCCTAGCGGGAGGGGAGACCCAGTACTTC. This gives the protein CASSSPVLAGGETQYF.

The CDR3 sequence: CAWSRPVGADTQYF. DNA for the CDR3: TGTGCCTGGAGTCGACCCGTCGGCGCAGATACGCAGTATTTT. The gene calls are TRBV30 and TRBJ2-3; unclear D gene. CDR3 size: 14 residues. CDR1 is GTSNPN, CDR2 SVGIG, per germline (reference sequence). Trimming removed 2 bases from V and 4 bases from J, with 13 bases in between.

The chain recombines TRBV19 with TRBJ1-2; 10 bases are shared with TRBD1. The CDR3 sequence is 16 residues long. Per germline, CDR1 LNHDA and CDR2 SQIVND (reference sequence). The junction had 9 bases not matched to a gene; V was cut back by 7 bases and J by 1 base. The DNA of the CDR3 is TGTGCCAGTAACGGGTTCGGGACAGGGGTTAACTATGGCTACACCTTC. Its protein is CASNGFGTGVNYGYTF.

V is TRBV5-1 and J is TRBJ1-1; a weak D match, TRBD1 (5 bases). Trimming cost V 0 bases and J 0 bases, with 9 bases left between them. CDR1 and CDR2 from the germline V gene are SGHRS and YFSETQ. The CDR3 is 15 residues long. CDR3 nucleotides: TGCGCCAGCAGCTTGGTGGGGCCCATGAACACTGAAGCTTTCTTT. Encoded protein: CASSLVGPMNTEAFF.

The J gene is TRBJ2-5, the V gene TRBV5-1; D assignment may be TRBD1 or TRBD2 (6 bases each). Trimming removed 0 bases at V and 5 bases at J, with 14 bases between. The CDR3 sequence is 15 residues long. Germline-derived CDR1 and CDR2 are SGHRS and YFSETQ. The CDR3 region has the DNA TGCGCCAGCAGCTTGGAACAGGGAGGTATGGAGACCCAGTACTTC. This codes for CASSLEQGGMETQYF.

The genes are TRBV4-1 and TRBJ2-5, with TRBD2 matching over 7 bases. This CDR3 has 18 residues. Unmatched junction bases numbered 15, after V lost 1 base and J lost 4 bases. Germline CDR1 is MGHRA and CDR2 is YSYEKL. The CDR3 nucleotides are TGCGCCAGCAGCCAAGTCGTAACTTTGCGGGGAGGGGTAGAGACCCAGTACTTC. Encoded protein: CASSQVVTLRGGVETQYF.

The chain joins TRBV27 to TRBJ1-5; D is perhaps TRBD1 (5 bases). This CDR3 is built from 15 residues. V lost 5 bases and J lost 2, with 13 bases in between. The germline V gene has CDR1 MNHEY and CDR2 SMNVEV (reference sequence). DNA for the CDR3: TGTGCCAGCAGTGGGGGGGGGTGGGGCAATCAGCCCCAGCATTTT. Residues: CASSGGGWGNQPQHF.

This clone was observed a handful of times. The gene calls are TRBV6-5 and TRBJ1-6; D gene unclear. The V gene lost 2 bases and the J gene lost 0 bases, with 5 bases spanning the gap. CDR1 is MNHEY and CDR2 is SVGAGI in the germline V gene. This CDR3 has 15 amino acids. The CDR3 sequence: CASSYGGSYNSPLHF. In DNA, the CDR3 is TGTGCCAGCAGTTACGGCGGCTCCTATAATTCACCCCTCCACTTT.

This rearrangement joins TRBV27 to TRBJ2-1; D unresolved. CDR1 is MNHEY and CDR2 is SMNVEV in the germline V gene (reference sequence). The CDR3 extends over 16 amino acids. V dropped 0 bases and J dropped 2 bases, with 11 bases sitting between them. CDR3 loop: CASSLSVSTPYNEQFF. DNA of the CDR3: TGTGCCAGCAGTTTATCCGTCTCGACCCCCTACAATGAGCAGTTCTTC.

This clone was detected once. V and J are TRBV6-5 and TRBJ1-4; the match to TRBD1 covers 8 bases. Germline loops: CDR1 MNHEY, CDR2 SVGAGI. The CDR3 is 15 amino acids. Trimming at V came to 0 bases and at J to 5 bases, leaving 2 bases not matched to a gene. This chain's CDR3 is CASSYSDRGNEKLFF. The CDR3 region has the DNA TGTGCCAGCAGTTACTCCGACAGGGGCAATGAAAAACTGTTTTTT.